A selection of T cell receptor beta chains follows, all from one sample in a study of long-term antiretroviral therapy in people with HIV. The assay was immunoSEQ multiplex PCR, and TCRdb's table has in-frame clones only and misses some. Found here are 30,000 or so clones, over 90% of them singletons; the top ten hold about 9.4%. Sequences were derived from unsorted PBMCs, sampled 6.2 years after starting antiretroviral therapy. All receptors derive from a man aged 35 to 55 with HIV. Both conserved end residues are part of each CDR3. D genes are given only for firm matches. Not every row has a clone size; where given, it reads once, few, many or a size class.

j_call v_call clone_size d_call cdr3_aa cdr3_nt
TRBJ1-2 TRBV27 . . CASSSTFQGVYGYTF TGTGCCAGCAGTTCAACCTTTCAGGGCGTCTATGGCTACACCTTC
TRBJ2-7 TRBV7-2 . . CASSLDPSYEQYF TGTGCCAGCAGCTTAGATCCCTCGTACGAGCAGTACTTC
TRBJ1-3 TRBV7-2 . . CASRLSSGNTIYF TGTGCCAGCAGACTTAGCTCTGGAAACACCATATATTTT
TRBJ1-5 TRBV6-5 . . CASTNGRVNQPQHF TGTGCCAGCACCAACGGGAGGGTGAATCAGCCCCAGCATTTT
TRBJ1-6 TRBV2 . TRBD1 CARSMSPGQFHF TGTGCCAGGTCCATGTCTCCGGGACAGTTCCACTTT
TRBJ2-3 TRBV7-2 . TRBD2 CASSLVAGASTDTQYF TGTGCCAGCAGCTTAGTAGCGGGGGCCTCCACAGATACGCAGTATTTT
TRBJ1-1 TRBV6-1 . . CASSEYGGAFF TGTGCCAGCAGTGAATATGGAGGAGCTTTCTTT
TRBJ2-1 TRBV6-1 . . CASSEINEQFF TGTGCCAGCAGTGAGATAAATGAGCAGTTCTTC
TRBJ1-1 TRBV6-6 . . CASWSDGRSTEAFF TGTGCCAGCTGGTCAGACGGTCGGAGCACTGAAGCTTTCTTT
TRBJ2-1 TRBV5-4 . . CASSTRQAGSYNEQFF TGTGCCAGCAGCACACGACAGGCTGGCTCCTACAATGAGCAGTTCTTC
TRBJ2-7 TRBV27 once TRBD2 CASTSLASGNPYEQYF TGTGCCAGTACGTCTCTGGCTAGCGGGAATCCCTACGAGCAGTACTTC
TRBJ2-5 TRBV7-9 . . CASSRPGGQETQYF TGTGCCAGCAGCCGGCCTGGGGGCCAAGAGACCCAGTACTTC
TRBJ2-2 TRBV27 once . CASSRAVYTGELFF TGTGCCAGCAGTCGGGCAGTTTACACCGGGGAGCTGTTTTTT
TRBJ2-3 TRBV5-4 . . CASSYQGPISDTQYF TGTGCCAGCAGCTACCAGGGTCCGATCTCAGATACGCAGTATTTT
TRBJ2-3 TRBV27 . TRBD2 CASSHPGGSTDTQYF TGTGCCAGCAGTCACCCGGGAGGTAGCACAGATACGCAGTATTTT
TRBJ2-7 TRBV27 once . CASSLYTGMGEQYF TGTGCCAGCAGTTTATATACTGGGATGGGCGAGCAGTACTTC
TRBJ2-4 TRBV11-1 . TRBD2 CASIRLAVAKNIQYF TGTGCCAGCATCCGACTAGCGGTAGCCAAAAACATTCAGTACTTC
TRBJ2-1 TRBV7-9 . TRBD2 CASSFSGSLNNEQFF TGTGCCAGCAGCTTCAGCGGGAGTTTGAACAATGAGCAGTTCTTC
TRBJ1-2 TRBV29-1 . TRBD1 CSGGQGDSYYGYTF TGCAGCGGAGGGCAGGGGGATAGTTACTATGGCTACACCTTC
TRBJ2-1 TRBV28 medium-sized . CASSLGAKDEQFF TGTGCCAGCAGTTTAGGGGCGAAAGATGAGCAGTTCTTC
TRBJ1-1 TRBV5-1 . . CASSFSKLNTEAFF TGCGCCAGCAGCTTTTCAAAGCTGAACACTGAAGCTTTCTTT
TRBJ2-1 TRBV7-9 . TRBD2 CASSLLAGGSRNEQFF TGTGCCAGCAGCTTACTAGCGGGGGGCAGTAGGAATGAGCAGTTCTTC
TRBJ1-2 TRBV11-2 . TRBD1 CASWDRGVYGYTF TGTGCTAGCTGGGACAGGGGAGTCTATGGCTACACCTTC